This T cell receptor beta chain originates from a study of OX40 agonist ivuxolimab in advanced cancers. Study in general: The dose-escalation cohort had hepatocellular carcinoma, melanoma, renal cell or head and neck cancer.

Assay used: immunoSEQ multiplex PCR; TCRdb lists only in-frame clones, some missing. Found here are around 80,000 clones, 85% to 90% of them singletons; the top ten hold over 2%. The CDR3 covers 15 residues. V lost 4 bases to trimming and J lost 0 bases, with 10 bases between them. CDR1 WNHNN and CDR2 SYGVQD come from the germline V gene (reference sequence). The source material was CD4+ or CD8+ T cells sorted from blood, sampled in a trial of the OX40 agonist ivuxolimab. The genes are TRBV10-1 and TRBJ1-3, with no clear D. The source is an adult with an advanced solid tumor such as melanoma, head and neck, liver or kidney cancer. DNA for the CDR3: TGCGCCAGCAGTGGACCATCAACCTCTGGAAACACCATATATTTT. Encoded protein: CASSGPSTSGNTIYF.